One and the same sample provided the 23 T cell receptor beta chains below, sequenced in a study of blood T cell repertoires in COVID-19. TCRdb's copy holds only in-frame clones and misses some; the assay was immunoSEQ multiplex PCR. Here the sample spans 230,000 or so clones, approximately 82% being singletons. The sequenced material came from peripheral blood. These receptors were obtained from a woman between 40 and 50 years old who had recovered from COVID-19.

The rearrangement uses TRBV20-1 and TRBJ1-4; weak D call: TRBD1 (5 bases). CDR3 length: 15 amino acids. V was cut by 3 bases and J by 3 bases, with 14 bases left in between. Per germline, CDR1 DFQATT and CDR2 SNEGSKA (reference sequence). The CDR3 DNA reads TGCAGTGCTAGTGGGGCGGGCTTAGCTAATGAAAAACTGTTTTTT. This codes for CSASGAGLANEKLFF.

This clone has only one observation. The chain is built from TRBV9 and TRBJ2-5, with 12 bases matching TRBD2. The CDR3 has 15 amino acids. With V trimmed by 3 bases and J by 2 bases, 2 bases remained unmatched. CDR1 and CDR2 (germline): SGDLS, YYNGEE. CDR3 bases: TGTGCCAGCAGCGGGGGGACTAGCGGGCAAGAGACCCAGTACTTC. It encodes CASSGGTSGQETQYF.

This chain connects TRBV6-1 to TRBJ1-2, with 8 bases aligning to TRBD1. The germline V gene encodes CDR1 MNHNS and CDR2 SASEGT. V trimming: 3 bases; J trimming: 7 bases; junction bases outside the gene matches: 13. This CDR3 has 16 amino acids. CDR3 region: CASSDTKQDRALGYTF. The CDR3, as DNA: TGTGCCAGCAGTGATACCAAGCAGGACAGGGCACTTGGCTACACCTTC.

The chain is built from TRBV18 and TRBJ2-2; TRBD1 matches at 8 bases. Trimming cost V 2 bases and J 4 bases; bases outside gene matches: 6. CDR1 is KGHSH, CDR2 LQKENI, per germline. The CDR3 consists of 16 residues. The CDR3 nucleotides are TGTGCCAGCTCACCAGATATCACAGGGGGCACCGGGGAGCTGTTTTTT. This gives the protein CASSPDITGGTGELFF.

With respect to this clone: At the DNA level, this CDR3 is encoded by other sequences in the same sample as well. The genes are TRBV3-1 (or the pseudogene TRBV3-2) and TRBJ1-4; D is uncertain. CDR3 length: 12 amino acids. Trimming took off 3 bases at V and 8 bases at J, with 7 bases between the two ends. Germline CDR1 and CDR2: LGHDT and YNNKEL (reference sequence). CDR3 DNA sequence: TGTGCCAGCAGCCAGGGAGGAGAAAAACTGTTTTTT. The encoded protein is CASSQGGEKLFF.

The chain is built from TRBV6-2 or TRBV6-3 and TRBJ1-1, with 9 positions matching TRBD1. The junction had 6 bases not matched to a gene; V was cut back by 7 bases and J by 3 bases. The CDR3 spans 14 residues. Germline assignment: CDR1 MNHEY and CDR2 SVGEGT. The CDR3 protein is CASTPTGGYTEAFF. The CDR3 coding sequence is TGTGCCAGCACCCCAACAGGGGGCTACACTGAAGCTTTCTTT.

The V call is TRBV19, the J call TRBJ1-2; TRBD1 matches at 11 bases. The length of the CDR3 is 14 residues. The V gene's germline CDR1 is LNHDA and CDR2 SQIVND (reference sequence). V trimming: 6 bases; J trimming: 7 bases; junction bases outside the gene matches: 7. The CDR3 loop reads CASRRTGGSSGYTF. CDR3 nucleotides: TGTGCCAGTAGGAGGACAGGGGGCAGTTCTGGCTACACCTTC.

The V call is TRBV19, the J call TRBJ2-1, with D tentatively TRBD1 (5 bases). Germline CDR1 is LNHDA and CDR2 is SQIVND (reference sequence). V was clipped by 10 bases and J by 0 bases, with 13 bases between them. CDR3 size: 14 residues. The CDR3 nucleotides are TGTGCCACCAGTAACAGGATCTCCTACAATGAGCAGTTCTTC. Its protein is CATSNRISYNEQFF.

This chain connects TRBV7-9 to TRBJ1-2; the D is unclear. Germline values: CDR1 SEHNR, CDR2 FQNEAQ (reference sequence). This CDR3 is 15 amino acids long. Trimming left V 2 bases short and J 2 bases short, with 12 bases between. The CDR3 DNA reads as TGTGCCAGCAGCTTAAGTTCACAGTCCAACTATGGCTACACCTTC. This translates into CASSLSSQSNYGYTF.

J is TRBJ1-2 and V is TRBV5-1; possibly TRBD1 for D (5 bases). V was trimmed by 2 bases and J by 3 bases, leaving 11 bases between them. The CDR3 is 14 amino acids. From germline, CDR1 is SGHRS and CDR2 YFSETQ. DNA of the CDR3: TGCGCCAGCAGCTTATGGACGGGGGACTATGGCTACACCTTC. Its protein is CASSLWTGDYGYTF.

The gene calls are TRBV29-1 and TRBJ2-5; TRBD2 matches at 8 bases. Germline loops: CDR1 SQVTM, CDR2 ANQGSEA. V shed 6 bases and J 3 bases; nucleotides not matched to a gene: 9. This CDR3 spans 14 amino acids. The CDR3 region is CSVPAAGEEETQYF. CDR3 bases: TGCAGCGTCCCGGCAGCGGGGGAGGAAGAGACCCAGTACTTC.

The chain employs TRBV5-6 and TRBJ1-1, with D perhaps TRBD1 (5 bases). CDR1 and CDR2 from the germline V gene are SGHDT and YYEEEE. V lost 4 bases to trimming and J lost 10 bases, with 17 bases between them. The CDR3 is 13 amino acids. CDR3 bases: TGTGCCAGCAGCCAGGTCGGGGGGTCGGGAGCTTTCTTT. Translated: CASSQVGGSGAFF.

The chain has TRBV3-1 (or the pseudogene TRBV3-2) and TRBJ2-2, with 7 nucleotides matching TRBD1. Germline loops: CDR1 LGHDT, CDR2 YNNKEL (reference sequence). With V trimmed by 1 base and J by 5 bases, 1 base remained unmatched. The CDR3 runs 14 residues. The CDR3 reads CASSQATGTGELFF. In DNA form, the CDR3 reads TGTGCCAGCAGCCAAGCGACAGGGACCGGGGAGCTGTTTTTT.

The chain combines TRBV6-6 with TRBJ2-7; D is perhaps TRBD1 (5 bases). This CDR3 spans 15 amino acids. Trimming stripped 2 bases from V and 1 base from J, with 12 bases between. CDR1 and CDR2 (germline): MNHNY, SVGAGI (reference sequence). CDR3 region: CASSYGRQTSYEQYF. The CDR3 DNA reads TGTGCCAGCAGTTACGGAAGACAGACTTCCTACGAGCAGTACTTC.

The CDR3 sequence: CAIRSGAGSDTQYF. DNA of the CDR3: TGTGCCATCAGGTCAGGGGCAGGCTCAGATACGCAGTATTTT. This chain connects TRBV10-3 to TRBJ2-3; D is perhaps TRBD1 (6 bases). This CDR3 region has 14 residues. The germline CDR1 and CDR2 sequences are ENHRY and SYGVKD. V shed 6 bases and J shed 4 bases, with 14 bases lying between them.

CDR3 bases: TGTGCCAGCAGTTGGGTAGGGGGTGGTGAAGCTTTCTTT. Protein sequence: CASSWVGGGEAFF. The chain is built from TRBV12-3 or TRBV12-4 and TRBJ1-1; D might be TRBD1 (6 bases). V was pared by 4 bases and J by 7 bases, with 13 bases between. CDR3 length: 13 residues.

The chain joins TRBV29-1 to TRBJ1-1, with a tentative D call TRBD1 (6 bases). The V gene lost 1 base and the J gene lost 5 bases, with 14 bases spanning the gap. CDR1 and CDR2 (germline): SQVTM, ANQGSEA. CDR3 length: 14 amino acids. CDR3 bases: TGCAGCGTTGAAGTGGCAGGGGAAGAAACTGAAGCTTTCTTT. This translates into CSVEVAGEETEAFF. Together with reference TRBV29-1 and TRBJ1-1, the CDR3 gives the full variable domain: SAVISQKPSRDICQRGTSLTIQCQVDSQVTMMFWYRQQPGQSLTLIATANQGSEATYESGFVIDKFPISRPNLTFSTLTVSNMSPEDSSIYLCSVEVAGEETEAFFGQGTRLTVV.

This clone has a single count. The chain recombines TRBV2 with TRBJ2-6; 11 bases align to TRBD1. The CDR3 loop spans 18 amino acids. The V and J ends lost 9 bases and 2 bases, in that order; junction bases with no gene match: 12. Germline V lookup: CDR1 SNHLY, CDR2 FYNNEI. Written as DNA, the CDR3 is TGTGCCAGTGCGATGCCCGGGACAGGGGGTACTGGGGCCAACGTCCTGACTTTC. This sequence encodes CASAMPGTGGTGANVLTF.

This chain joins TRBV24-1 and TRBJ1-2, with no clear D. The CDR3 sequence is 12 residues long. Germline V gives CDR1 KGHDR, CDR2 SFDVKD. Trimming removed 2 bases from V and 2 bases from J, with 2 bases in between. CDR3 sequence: CATSDSNYGYTF. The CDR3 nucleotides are TGTGCCACCAGTGATTCGAACTATGGCTACACCTTC.

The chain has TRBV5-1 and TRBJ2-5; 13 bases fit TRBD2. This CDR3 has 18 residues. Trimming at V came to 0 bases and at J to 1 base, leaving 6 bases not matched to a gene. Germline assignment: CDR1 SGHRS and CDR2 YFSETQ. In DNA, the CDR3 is TGCGCCAGCAGCTTGGTTCCTACTAGCGGGGGGGCCCAAGAGACCCAGTACTTC. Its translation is CASSLVPTSGGAQETQYF.

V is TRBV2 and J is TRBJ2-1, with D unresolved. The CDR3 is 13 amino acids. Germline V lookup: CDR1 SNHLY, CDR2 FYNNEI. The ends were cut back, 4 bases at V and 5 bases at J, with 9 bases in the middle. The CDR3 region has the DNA TGTGCCAGCAGTGCAGAACAAGACAATGAGCAGTTCTTC. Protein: CASSAEQDNEQFF.

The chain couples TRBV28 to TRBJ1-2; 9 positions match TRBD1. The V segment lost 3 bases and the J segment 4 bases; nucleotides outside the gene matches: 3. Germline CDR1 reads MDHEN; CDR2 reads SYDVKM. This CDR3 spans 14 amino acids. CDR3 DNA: TGTGCCAGCAGTTTCGGGACAGGGCCCTATGGCTACACCTTC. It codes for CASSFGTGPYGYTF.

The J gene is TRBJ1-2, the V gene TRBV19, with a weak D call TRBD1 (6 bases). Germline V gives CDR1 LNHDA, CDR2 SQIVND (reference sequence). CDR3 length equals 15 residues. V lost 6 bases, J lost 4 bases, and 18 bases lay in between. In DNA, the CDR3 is TGTGCCAGTAGCTCGAAAACGACAGGAATCTATGGCTACACCTTC. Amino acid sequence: CASSSKTTGIYGYTF.